Listed here are 12 T cell receptor beta chains from one sample, sequenced in a study of T cells in Graves' hyperthyroidism and ophthalmopathy. RNA transcripts provided the source from which TCR beta CDR3 regions were amplified. HTBI primers were used for first-round RT-PCR of the TCR CDR3. TCRdb reanalysed the multiplex PCR reads using MiXCR and keeps one entry per CDR3 protein. The sample includes around 350,000 distinct CDR3 sequences, about 18% seen only once; the top ten take 34%. The sequenced sample consisted of blood. The source is a woman aged 25 to 39 with Graves' hyperthyroidism that later progressed to Graves' ophthalmopathy.

In its sample, this clonotype was seen many times. The J gene is TRBJ2-7, the V gene TRBV5-1; D is possibly TRBD1 (6 bases). This CDR3 comprises 14 residues. V dropped 0 bases and J dropped 2 bases, with 9 bases sitting between them. Germline CDR1 and CDR2: SGHRS and YFSETQ. The chain's CDR3 is CASSLGQVTYEQYF. CDR3 nucleotides: TGCGCCAGCAGCTTGGGACAGGTAACCTACGAGCAGTACTTC.

In nucleotides, the CDR3 is TGCGCCAGCAGCTTGGACCCCCCCTCAGGGGTCCTGGACTTCTCCTACGAGCAGTACTTC. Its translation is CASSLDPPSGVLDFSYEQYF. V is TRBV5-1 and J is TRBJ2-7; TRBD1 is a possible D gene (6 bases). Germline CDR1 reads SGHRS; CDR2 reads YFSETQ. The ends were cut back, 0 bases at V and 0 bases at J, with 25 bases in the middle. This CDR3 region has 20 residues.

The chain is built from TRBV10-3 and TRBJ2-3; 7 bases are a match to TRBD2. The V segment lost 2 bases and the J segment 2 bases; nucleotides outside the gene matches: 7. The germline gives CDR1 ENHRY, CDR2 SYGVKD. The CDR3 spans 16 residues. The DNA of the CDR3 is TGTGCCATCAGTGAGGGAGCGGGGTCCGTCACAGATACGCAGTATTTT. It translates to CAISEGAGSVTDTQYF.

This clonotype has at least ten counts. This chain uses TRBV6-1 with TRBJ2-1, with a tentative D call TRBD1 (6 bases). V lost 5 bases and J 0 bases, leaving 14 bases between the germline ends. Germline V lookup: CDR1 MNHNS, CDR2 SASEGT. This CDR3 has 16 amino acids. CDR3 sequence reads: CASSTGFPSSYNEQFF. The DNA of the CDR3 is TGTGCCAGCAGTACAGGGTTCCCCAGCTCCTACAATGAGCAGTTCTTC.

This chain uses TRBV30 with TRBJ2-6; D uncertain. This CDR3 contains 13 residues. V was trimmed by 5 bases and J by 0 bases, leaving 5 bases between them. Germline V gene data show CDR1 as GTSNPN and CDR2 as SVGIG (reference sequence). DNA for the CDR3: TGTGCCTGGGAAGGCTCTGGGGCCAACGTCCTGACTTTC. Amino acids: CAWEGSGANVLTF.

This clonotype was picked up many times. The chain is built from TRBV4-1 and TRBJ2-3; 9 bases map to TRBD2. Trimming at V came to 3 bases and at J to 5 bases, leaving 6 bases not matched to a gene. Germline assignment: CDR1 MGHRA and CDR2 YSYEKL. This CDR3 contains 15 residues. The CDR3 reads CASSHVAGVGDTQYF. CDR3 bases: TGCGCCAGCAGCCACGTAGCGGGAGTGGGAGATACGCAGTATTTT.

The chain employs TRBV3-1 and TRBJ2-7, with 8 bases aligning to TRBD1. Germline V gives CDR1 LGHDT, CDR2 YNNKEL (reference sequence). Unmatched junction bases numbered 14, after V lost 5 bases and J lost 2 bases. The CDR3 is 17 amino acids. CDR3 DNA: TGTGCCAGCAGCAAGGGTCCCAGGGGGCGTCAGCCCTACGAGCAGTACTTC. Translation: CASSKGPRGRQPYEQYF.

This chain connects TRBV7-9 to TRBJ2-7; D perhaps matches TRBD2 (5 bases). Germline CDR1 SEHNR, CDR2 FQNEAQ (reference sequence). The length of the CDR3 is 16 residues. With 3 bases removed from V and 4 bases from J, the gap between germline ends came to 19 bases. CDR3: CASSFSRASARYEQYF. CDR3 coding DNA: TGTGCCAGCAGCTTTTCGCGGGCCTCAGCGAGGTACGAGCAGTACTTC.

Many counts were recorded for this clonotype. This chain joins TRBV7-9 and TRBJ2-3; 9 nucleotides align to TRBD1. V shed 5 bases and J 2 bases; nucleotides not matched to a gene: 11. Germline-derived CDR1 and CDR2 are SEHNR and FQNEAQ (reference sequence). CDR3 size: 17 residues. The CDR3 sequence: CASSPLGGQGYTDTQYF. CDR3 DNA: TGTGCCAGCAGCCCACTTGGGGGACAGGGATACACAGATACGCAGTATTTT.

This clonotype was recorded many times. This chain connects TRBV7-9 to TRBJ1-4; 9 bases are shared with TRBD1. The CDR3 runs 14 residues. The germline V gene encodes CDR1 SEHNR and CDR2 FQNEAQ (reference sequence). V was clipped by 5 bases and J by 7 bases; unmatched bases: 5. The CDR3 sequence: CASSQDRGIEKLFF. The CDR3 region has the DNA TGTGCCAGCAGCCAGGACAGGGGTATTGAAAAACTGTTTTTT.

This clonotype was seen a handful of times. This chain links TRBV20-1 with TRBJ2-7; D is unclear. CDR3 length equals 15 residues. Germline assignment: CDR1 DFQATT and CDR2 SNEGSKA (reference sequence). Trimming took off 0 bases at V and 9 bases at J, with 21 bases between the two ends. The CDR3 DNA is TGCAGTGCTAGAGATCAGAGACAAACGACCTGGGTGCAGTACTTC. Translation gives CSARDQRQTTWVQYF.

The chain recombines TRBV3-1 with TRBJ1-3; D is uncertain. V was clipped by 4 bases and J by 2 bases, with 9 bases between them. The CDR3 contains 14 residues. Germline V gene lookup returns CDR1 LGHDT and CDR2 YNNKEL (reference sequence). The chain's CDR3 is CASSPSFAGNTIYF. For the CDR3, the DNA is TGTGCCAGCAGCCCCTCTTTCGCTGGAAACACCATATATTTT.